The entry below gives a single TCR beta chain sequence along with its context. Its antigen is currently not known. Nothing much larger sits one base from this clone, and base qualities are not available. The library was made by 5' RACE. The listed sequencing device is Illumina HiSeq 2000. A universal primer binding site was added through template switching, and the final cDNA carried a unique molecular identifier so that TCR cDNA molecules could be counted accurately. First-strand cDNA for TCR alpha and beta chains was synthesized from specific primers in the conserved constant-segment region. To control for contamination, every cDNA library carried two barcodes: a SMART-Mk sample barcode plus Illumina barcodes. TruSeq adapter sequences, together with Illumina sample barcodes, were added in two successive PCR steps. Sequencing of the TCR alpha and beta cDNA libraries was done on the Illumina HiSeq platform using custom primers. As for the authors' bioinformatics: Unique molecular identifiers were extracted from raw reads with MiGEC, and CDR3 positions were determined with MiXCR. Recombination models were inferred per individual with the repgenHMM and IGoR tools using an EM algorithm. The tcR package in R was used for shared clonotype analysis, with sharing normalized by the product of cloneset sizes. To study raw recombination without the effects of thymic and clonal selection, out-of-frame nonproductive sequences were analyzed. TCRdb redid the processing of the public reads, applying fastp at Q25 and MiXCR, and retained in-frame beta chains. CDR3 protein sequences are deduplicated, and each keeps its most common genes and DNA. The V and J calls reflect TCRdb's pipeline rather than the authors' work. This sample comprises around 1.7 million distinct CDR3 sequences, around a third of them detected only once. Of the sample, about 0.27% is held by the ten largest clones.

CDR3 length: 14 amino acids, cysteine to phenylalanine. Solely the CDR3 DNA is kept, with 42 bases framed from the first base. Per the germline V gene (reference sequence), DFQATT is the CDR1 and SNEGSKA is the CDR2. This sample was taken from a study of identical twins (dated by TCRdb to the mid-2010s). Looking at the study overall: To test whether fetal clonotypes persist, this study deep-sequenced TCR alpha and beta repertoires from monozygotic twins, from unrelated adults of various ages, and from cord blood. To rule out contamination, the twin experiments were replicated at different times with different library preparation protocols. The paper as a whole reports these results and caveats: Compared with coincidental sharing between unrelated individuals, an excess of low generation-probability sequences was observed among out-of-frame TCR alpha sequences shared between twins. Zero-insertion analyses could be partly confounded by invariant T cells such as MAIT and iNKT, although diverse VJ usage argued against such confounding for most clonotypes. In monozygotic twins, recombination models systematically underestimated out-of-frame TCR alpha sharing, but the models matched the sharing seen between unrelated individuals. Conclusions relied on cross-sectional statistical analysis, since the same donors could not be followed over many years. In beta out-of-frame sequences, excess twin sharing was weaker, because having fewer shared sequences lowered the signal-to-noise ratio. Abundant cord blood beta clonotypes carried fewer insertions; young adult naive repertoires showed a weaker similar trend, while memory repertoires showed none.

Only healthy Caucasian donors were included. Recombination linked TRBV20-1 to TRBJ2-5, with the D assignment possibly TRBD1 or TRBD2, given 5 matching bases for each. The J call may be mistaken, given a closer DNA end match to TRBJ2-7. The sequencing input was cord blood. The TCR comes from a newborn girl in good health. The nucleotide sequence reads TGCAGTGCTTTGTCGTTTATCGGGGCAGACGAGCAGTACTTC. Its amino acids are CSALSFIGADEQYF.